The rows below give T cell receptor beta chains drawn from one sample of a study of early T cells in non-severe SARS-CoV-2 infection. TCRdb re-called the 5' RACE reads through MiXCR, storing one row per CDR3 protein. Among more than 65,000 distinct CDR3 sequences listed, roughly 15% were seen once. This specimen was whole blood, taken at baseline. These receptors were taken from an adult who was a healthcare worker with PCR-confirmed SARS-CoV-2 infection or an uninfected control (not recorded which). Both conserved end residues are part of each CDR3. A D gene is named only where the DNA matches it firmly.

d_call	cdr3_length	v_call	j_call	cdr3_aa
TRBD2	15	TRBV11-3	TRBJ2-3	CASSSRTSGTDTQYF
TRBD2	13	TRBV6-6	TRBJ2-1	CASSYSKLAEQFF
-	16	TRBV28	TRBJ1-5	CASSSRGVEGNQPQHF
-	12	TRBV30	TRBJ2-1	CAWSASGNEQFF
-	11	TRBV12-3/TRBV12-4	TRBJ2-1	CASVRVNEQFF
-	15	TRBV18	TRBJ2-3	CASSPPSQAEDTQYF
-	14	TRBV7-3	TRBJ1-2	CASSLTSGNYGYTF
-	14	TRBV6-4	TRBJ2-3	CASSDPQLGDTQYF
TRBD1	15	TRBV5-8	TRBJ2-7	CASSLGQGASYEQYF
TRBD2	16	TRBV28	TRBJ2-1	CASSSTGTKNRNEQFF
TRBD1	14	TRBV10-3	TRBJ2-1	CAISVTGGLDEQFF
-	11	TRBV30	TRBJ2-7	CAWSGVYEQYF
-	12	TRBV29-1	TRBJ2-7	CSVGLSTYEQYF
TRBD1	14	TRBV20-1	TRBJ1-1	CSARLNQGGTEAFF
-	15	TRBV24-1	TRBJ2-1	CATSDLVTERGEQFF
TRBD2	15	TRBV5-4	TRBJ2-7	CASSLGLAGRYEQYF
-	12	TRBV2	TRBJ2-5	CASTADEETQYF
TRBD1	13	TRBV7-8	TRBJ1-1	CASSWGQGTEAFF
-	17	TRBV27	TRBJ2-2	CASSVSVISGTKGELFF
TRBD2	16	TRBV6-1	TRBJ2-5	CASSERLAGGSKTQYF
TRBD2	11	TRBV20-1	TRBJ2-5	CSGEGAETQYF
-	16	TRBV20-1	TRBJ2-7	CSARDVPQGEPHEQYF
-	11	TRBV10-3	TRBJ2-7	CAISERDEQYF
TRBD2	13	TRBV20-1	TRBJ2-1	CSAGGSTYNEQFF
-	16	TRBV21-1	TRBJ1-2	CASSKEGKGSGEGYTF
-	16	TRBV7-8	TRBJ2-1	CASSISSGTDRHEQFF
-	13	TRBV18	TRBJ2-7	CASSPLRGNEQYF
-	14	TRBV7-6	TRBJ2-3	CASNSEGGTDTQYF
-	15	TRBV27	TRBJ2-1	CASSYPGTAENEQFF
TRBD2	14	TRBV7-9	TRBJ2-7	CASSQGTSGTEQYF
TRBD2	13	TRBV2	TRBJ2-1	CASYGLAGNEQFF
-	13	TRBV20-1	TRBJ1-1	CSARAGTNTEAFF
-	12	TRBV7-2	TRBJ2-3	CASSRVVDTQYF
TRBD1	12	TRBV2	TRBJ2-7	CASNGQAYEQYF
-	15	TRBV7-9	TRBJ1-2	CASSLLGTTNYGYTF
-	13	TRBV15	TRBJ2-2	CATSRDQDGELFF
-	12	TRBV28	TRBJ2-3	CASSPQGHTQYF
-	13	TRBV7-6	TRBJ1-5	CASSPPPGYPQHF
-	12	TRBV3-1	TRBJ2-1	CASSLIRGEQFF
-	14	TRBV20-1	TRBJ2-1	CSARVSWGGNEQFF
-	15	TRBV20-1	TRBJ2-1	CSAREEGAPFNEQFF
-	13	TRBV9	TRBJ1-6	CASSVDGDSPLHF
TRBD1	12	TRBV20-1	TRBJ1-2	CVRGQGNYGYTF
-	12	TRBV6-5	TRBJ2-1	CASLGDYNEQFF
TRBD2	15	TRBV6-6	TRBJ2-7	CASSYSGGLGYEQYF
-	16	TRBV11-2	TRBJ1-6	CASSLAVERKNSPLHF
TRBD2	16	TRBV5-1	TRBJ2-1	CASSLGLAGASHEQFF
TRBD2	14	TRBV20-1	TRBJ2-1	CSARDGGRENEQFF